This T cell receptor beta chain was sequenced during a study of cytomegalovirus exposure and HLA in healthy donors. The CDR3 contains 15 residues. In germline, CDR1 is LGHNA, CDR2 YNFKEQ. The ends lost 8 bases at V and 7 bases at J; junction bases unmatched: 14. Sequenced by immunoSEQ multiplex PCR; TCRdb stores in-frame clones only, minus some. The table has about 110,000 clones, 88% seen once. The chain carries TRBV4-2 and TRBJ2-1; 7 bases line up with TRBD2. This TCR came from a woman aged 30 to 39 in good health and CMV-seropositive. The source material was PBMCs. The CDR3, as DNA: TGTGCCAGCTCCCCACTACCGGGGGGACCAAATGAGCAGTTCTTC. It is translated as CASSPLPGGPNEQFF.